The clone carrying this T cell receptor (beta chain) was counted between two and nine times. There are 15 residues in the CDR3. With V trimmed by 6 bases and J by 3 bases, 14 bases remained unmatched. From germline, CDR1 is DFQATT and CDR2 SNEGSKA (reference sequence). These data are taken from a study of identical twins. TCRdb passed the 5' RACE reads through MiXCR, listing each CDR3 protein once. Among 1.5 million to 2 million distinct CDR3 sequences listed, roughly 35% were seen once. The TCR sequence derives from a newborn girl in good health. The genes are TRBV20-1 and TRBJ2-7, with TRBD2 identical over 7 bases. Material: cord blood. This CDR3 is CSATSHATSVYEQYF. The CDR3 nucleotides are TGCAGTGCCACATCACACGCTACTAGCGTCTACGAGCAGTACTTC.